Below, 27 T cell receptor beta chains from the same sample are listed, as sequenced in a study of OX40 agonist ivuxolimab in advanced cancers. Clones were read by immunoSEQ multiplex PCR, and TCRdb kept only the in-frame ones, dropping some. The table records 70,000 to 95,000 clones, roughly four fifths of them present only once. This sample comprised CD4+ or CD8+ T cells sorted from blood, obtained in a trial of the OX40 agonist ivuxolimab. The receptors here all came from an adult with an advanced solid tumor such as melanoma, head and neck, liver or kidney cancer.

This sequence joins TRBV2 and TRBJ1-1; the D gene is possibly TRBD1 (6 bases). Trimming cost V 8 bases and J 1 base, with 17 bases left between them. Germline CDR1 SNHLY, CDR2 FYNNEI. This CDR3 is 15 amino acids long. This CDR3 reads CASVEQGSPNTEAFF. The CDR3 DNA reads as TGTGCCAGCGTGGAACAGGGTTCCCCGAACACTGAAGCTTTCTTT.

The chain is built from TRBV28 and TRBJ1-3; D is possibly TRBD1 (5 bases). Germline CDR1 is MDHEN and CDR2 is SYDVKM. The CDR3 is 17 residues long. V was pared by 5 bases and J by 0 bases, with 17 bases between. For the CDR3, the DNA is TGTGCCAGCAGTAAGAGGGGACTGCAATACTCTGGAAACACCATATATTTT. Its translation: CASSKRGLQYSGNTIYF.

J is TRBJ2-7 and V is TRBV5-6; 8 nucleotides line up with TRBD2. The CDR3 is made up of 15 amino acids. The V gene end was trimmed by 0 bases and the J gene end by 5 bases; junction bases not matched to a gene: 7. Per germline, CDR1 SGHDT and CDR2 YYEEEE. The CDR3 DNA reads TGTGCCAGCAGCTTGGTAACGGGGGGGCACCACGAGCAGTACTTC. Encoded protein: CASSLVTGGHHEQYF.

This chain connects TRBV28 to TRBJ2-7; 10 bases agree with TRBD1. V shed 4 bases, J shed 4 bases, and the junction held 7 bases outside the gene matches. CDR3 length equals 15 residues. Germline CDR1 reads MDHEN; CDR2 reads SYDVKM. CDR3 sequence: CASSSRTGGRYEQYF. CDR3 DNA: TGTGCCAGCAGTTCCCGGACAGGGGGAAGGTACGAGCAGTACTTC. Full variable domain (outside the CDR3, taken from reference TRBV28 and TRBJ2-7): DVKVTQSSRYLVKRTGEKVFLECVQDMDHENMFWYRQDPGLGLRLIYFSYDVKMKEKGDIPEGYSVSREKKERFSLILESASTNQTSMYLCASSSRTGGRYEQYFGPGTRLTVT.

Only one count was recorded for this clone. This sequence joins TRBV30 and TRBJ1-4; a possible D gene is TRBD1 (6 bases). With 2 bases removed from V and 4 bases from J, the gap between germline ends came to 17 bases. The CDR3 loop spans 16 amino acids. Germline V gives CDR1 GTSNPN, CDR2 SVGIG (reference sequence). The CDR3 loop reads CAWSMKRAGVNEKLFF. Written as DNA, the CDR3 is TGTGCCTGGAGTATGAAGAGGGCAGGGGTTAATGAAAAACTGTTTTTT.

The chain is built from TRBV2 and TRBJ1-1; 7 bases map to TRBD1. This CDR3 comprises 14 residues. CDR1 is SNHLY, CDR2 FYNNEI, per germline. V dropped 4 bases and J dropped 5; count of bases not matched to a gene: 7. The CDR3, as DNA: TGTGCCAGCAGTGGCAAGACAGGGTTTACTGAAGCTTTCTTT. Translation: CASSGKTGFTEAFF. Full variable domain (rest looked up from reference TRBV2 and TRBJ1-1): EPEVTQTPSHQVTQMGQEVILRCVPISNHLYFYWYRQILGQKVEFLVSFYNNEISEKSEIFDDQFSVERPDGSNFTLKIRSTKLEDSAMYFCASSGKTGFTEAFFGQGTRLTVV.

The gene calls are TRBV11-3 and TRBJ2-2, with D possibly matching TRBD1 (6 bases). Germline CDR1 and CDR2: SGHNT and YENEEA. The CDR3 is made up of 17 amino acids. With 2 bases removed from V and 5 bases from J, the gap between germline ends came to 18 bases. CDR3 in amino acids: CASSLKVLPGDTGELFF. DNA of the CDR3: TGTGCCAGCAGCTTAAAAGTGCTGCCAGGGGATACCGGGGAGCTGTTTTTT.

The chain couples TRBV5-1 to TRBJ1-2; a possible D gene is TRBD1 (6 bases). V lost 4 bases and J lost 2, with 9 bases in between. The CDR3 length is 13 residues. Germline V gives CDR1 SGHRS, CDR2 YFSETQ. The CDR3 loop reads CASSLGQNYGYTF. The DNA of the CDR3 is TGCGCCAGCAGCCTAGGACAGAACTATGGCTACACCTTC.

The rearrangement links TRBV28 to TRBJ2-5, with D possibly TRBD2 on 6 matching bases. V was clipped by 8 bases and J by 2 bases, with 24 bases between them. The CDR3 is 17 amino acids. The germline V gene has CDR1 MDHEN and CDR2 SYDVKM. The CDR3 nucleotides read TGTGCCAGCTGTCCCCCTCGACTAGGCGGCCTACAAGAGACCCAGTACTTC. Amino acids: CASCPPRLGGLQETQYF.

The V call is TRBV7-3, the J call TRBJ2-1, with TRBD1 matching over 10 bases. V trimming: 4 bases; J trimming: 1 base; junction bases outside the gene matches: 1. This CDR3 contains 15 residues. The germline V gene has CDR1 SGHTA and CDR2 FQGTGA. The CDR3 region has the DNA TGTGCCAGCAGCTCGGGACAGGGGTCCTACAATGAGCAGTTCTTC. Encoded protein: CASSSGQGSYNEQFF.

CDR3 nucleotides: TGTGCCAGCAGCTTGGGACGTGAAGCTTTCTTT. Translating gives CASSLGREAFF. The rearrangement links TRBV5-6 to TRBJ1-1, with unresolved D. Germline V gene lookup returns CDR1 SGHDT and CDR2 YYEEEE. CDR3 length equals 11 residues. Trimming stripped 0 bases from V and 7 bases from J, with 4 bases between.

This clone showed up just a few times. CDR3 in DNA: TGTGCCAGCAGTTTAATGGGGTCTAACTATGGCTACACCTTC. Residues: CASSLMGSNYGYTF. The chain recombines TRBV28 with TRBJ1-2; no firm D call. Germline V gene sequence: CDR1 MDHEN, CDR2 SYDVKM. V lost 2 bases and J lost 0, with 7 bases in between. The CDR3 has 14 amino acids.

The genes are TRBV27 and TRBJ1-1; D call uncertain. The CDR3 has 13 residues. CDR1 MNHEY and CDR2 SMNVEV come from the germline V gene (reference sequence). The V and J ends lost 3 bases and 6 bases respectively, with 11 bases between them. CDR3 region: CASSLGRWSEAFF. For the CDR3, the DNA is TGTGCCAGCAGTTTGGGTAGATGGTCTGAAGCTTTCTTT.

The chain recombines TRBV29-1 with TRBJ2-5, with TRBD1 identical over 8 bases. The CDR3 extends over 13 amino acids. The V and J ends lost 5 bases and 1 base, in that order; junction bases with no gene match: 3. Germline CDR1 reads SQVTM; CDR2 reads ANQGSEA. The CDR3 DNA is TGCAGCGTTTCCGGACAGGGCCAAGAGACCCAGTACTTC. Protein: CSVSGQGQETQYF.

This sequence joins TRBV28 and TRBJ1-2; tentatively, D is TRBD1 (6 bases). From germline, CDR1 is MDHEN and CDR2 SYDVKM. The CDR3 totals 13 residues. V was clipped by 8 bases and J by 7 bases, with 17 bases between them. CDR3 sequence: CASRGGAEVGYTF. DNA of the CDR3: TGTGCCAGCCGCGGGGGGGCCGAGGTTGGCTACACCTTC.

The CDR3 is CASSQTGKQFF. CDR3 nucleotide sequence: TGTGCCAGCAGCCAGACAGGAAAGCAGTTCTTC. The J gene is TRBJ2-1, the V gene TRBV13, with D possibly matching TRBD1 (6 bases). The V gene's germline CDR1 is PRHDT and CDR2 FYEKMQ (reference sequence). Trimming shortened V by 5 bases and J by 11 bases, and 10 bases separated the two germline ends. The CDR3 length is 11 residues.

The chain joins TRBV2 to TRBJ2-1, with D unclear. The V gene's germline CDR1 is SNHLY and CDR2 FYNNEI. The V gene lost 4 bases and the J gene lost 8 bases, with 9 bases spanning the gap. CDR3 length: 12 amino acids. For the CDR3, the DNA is TGTGCCAGCAGTGCAACGAGCCATGAGCAGTTCTTC. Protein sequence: CASSATSHEQFF.

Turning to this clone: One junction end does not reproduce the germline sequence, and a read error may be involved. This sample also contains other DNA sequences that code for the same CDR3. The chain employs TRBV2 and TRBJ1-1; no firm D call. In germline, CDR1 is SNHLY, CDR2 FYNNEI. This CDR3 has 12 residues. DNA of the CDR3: TGTGCCAGCAAGAGGGATGACACTGAAGCCTTCTTT. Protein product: CASKRDDTEAFF.

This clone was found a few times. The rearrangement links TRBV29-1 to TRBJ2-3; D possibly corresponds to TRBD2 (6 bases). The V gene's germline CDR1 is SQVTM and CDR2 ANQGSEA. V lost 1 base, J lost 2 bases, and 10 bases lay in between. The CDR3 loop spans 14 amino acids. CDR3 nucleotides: TGCAGCGTTGAAGGCAGGACTATCACAGATACGCAGTATTTT. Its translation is CSVEGRTITDTQYF.

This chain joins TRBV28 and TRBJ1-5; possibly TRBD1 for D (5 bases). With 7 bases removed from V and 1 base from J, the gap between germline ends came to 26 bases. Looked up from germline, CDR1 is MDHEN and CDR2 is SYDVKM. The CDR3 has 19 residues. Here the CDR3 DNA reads TGTGCCAGCACCTCCATTGGGGACGCCCGTATTCGCAGCAATCAGCCCCAGCATTTT. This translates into CASTSIGDARIRSNQPQHF.

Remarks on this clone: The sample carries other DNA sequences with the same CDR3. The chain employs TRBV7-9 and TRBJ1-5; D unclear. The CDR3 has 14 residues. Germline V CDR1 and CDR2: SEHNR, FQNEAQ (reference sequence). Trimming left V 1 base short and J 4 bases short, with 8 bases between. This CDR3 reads CASSLEGRNQPQHF. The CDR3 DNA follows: TGTGCCAGCAGCTTAGAGGGTCGTAATCAGCCCCAGCATTTT. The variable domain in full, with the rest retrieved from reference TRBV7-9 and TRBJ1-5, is DTGVSQNPRHKITKRGQNVTFRCDPISEHNRLYWYRQTLGQGPEFLTYFQNEAQLEKSRLLSDRFSAERPKGSFSTLEIQRTEQGDSAMYLCASSLEGRNQPQHFGDGTRLSIL.

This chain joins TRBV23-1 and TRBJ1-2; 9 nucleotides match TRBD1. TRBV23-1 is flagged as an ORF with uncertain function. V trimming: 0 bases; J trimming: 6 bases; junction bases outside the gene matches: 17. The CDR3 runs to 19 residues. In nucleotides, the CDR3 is TGCGCCAGCAGTCAATCGACTTGGGGGACAGGGAGTATCGCCCATGGCTACACCTTC. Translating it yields CASSQSTWGTGSIAHGYTF.

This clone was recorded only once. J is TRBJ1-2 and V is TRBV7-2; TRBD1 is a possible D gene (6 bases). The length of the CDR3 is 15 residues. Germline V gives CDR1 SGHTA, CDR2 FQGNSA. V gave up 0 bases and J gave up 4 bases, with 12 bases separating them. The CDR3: CASSLAGGQGYGYTF. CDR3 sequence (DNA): TGTGCCAGCAGCTTAGCGGGGGGGCAGGGCTATGGCTACACCTTC.

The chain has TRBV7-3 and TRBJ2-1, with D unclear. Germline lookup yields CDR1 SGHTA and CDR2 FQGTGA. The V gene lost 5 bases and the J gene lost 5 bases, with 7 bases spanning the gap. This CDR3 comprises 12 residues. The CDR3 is CASSPGHNEQFF. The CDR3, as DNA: TGTGCCAGCAGCCCGGGTCACAATGAGCAGTTCTTC.

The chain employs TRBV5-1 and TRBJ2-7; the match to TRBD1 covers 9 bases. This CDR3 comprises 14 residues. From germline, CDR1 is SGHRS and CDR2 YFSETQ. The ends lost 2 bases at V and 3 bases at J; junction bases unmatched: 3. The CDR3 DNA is TGCGCCAGCAGCTTTACGGGACAGGGCTACGAGCAGTACTTC. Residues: CASSFTGQGYEQYF. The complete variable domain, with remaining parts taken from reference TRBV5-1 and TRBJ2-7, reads KAGVTQTPRYLIKTRGQQVTLSCSPISGHRSVSWYQQTPGQGLQFLFEYFSETQRNKGNFPGRFSGRQFSNSRSEMNVSTLELGDSALYLCASSFTGQGYEQYFGPGTRLTVT.

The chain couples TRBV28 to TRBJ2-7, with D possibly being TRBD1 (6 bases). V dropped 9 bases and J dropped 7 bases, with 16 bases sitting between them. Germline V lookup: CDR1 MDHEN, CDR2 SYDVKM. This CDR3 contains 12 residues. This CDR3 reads CASRDTLGEQYF. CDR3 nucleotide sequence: TGTGCCAGTCGGGACACCCTGGGTGAGCAGTACTTC.

This CDR3 reads CASSLGGGAGTEAFF. CDR3 coding DNA: TGTGCCAGCAGCTTAGGAGGGGGCGCAGGGACTGAAGCTTTCTTT. V is TRBV7-3 and J is TRBJ1-1; 7 bases align to TRBD1. The CDR3 is 15 residues long. Germline-derived CDR1 and CDR2 are SGHTA and FQGTGA. Trimming cost V 2 bases and J 5 bases; bases outside gene matches: 8.